The present entry profiles one T cell receptor (beta chain) with its context. The authors ran a second PCR of about 6 to 11 cycles using a sample-barcoded 5' primer and a J-beta primer mix. TCRdb ran MiXCR on the 5' RACE reads and lists one entry per CDR3 protein. Here the sample spans roughly 1.7 million distinct CDR3 sequences, about 31% being singletons. Per the germline V gene, CDR1 is SGDLS and CDR2 is YYNGEE. The V gene lost 7 bases and the J gene lost 3 bases, with 13 bases spanning the gap. The CDR3 length is 13 residues. This sample is part of a study of blood T cells in healthy people across ages.

Sequenced input: blood. The chain uses TRBV9 and TRBJ1-2; D gene unclear. The sequence came from a woman aged 25 to 39 in good health. CDR3 in DNA: TGTGCCAGCGGTTCTCTCGCCGACTATGGCTACACCTTC. Its translation is CASGSLADYGYTF.